This T cell receptor (beta chain) was identified during a study of T cell responses to AZD1222 COVID-19 vaccine. Losses at the gene ends were 0 bases for V and 0 bases for J; bases not matched to a gene: 4. Germline V gene lookup returns CDR1 KGHDR and CDR2 SFDVKD. The CDR3 loop spans 17 amino acids. Details on this clone: The target antigen is unknown.

Some clones are missing from TCRdb's copy, which holds only in-frame ones; the method was immunoSEQ multiplex PCR. The data contain around 130,000 clones, about 94% of them seen just once; the ten biggest clones take up roughly 6.6%. Regarding the study as a whole: Dominant at 160-218 and 743-854, vaccine-associated CD4 TCRs also spanned spike.

The sequence derives from an adult in good health. The sequencing here drew on peripheral blood, taken on day 0 of AZD1222 vaccination. The chain carries TRBV24-1 and TRBJ2-1; 7 nucleotides match TRBD2. Here the CDR3 reads CATSDLGASGSYNEQFF. The DNA of the CDR3 is TGTGCCACCAGTGATTTGGGGGCTAGCGGCTCCTACAATGAGCAGTTCTTC.